These 23 T cell receptor beta chains came from one sample sequenced in a study of blood T cell repertoires in COVID-19. Clones were read by immunoSEQ multiplex PCR, and TCRdb kept only the in-frame ones, dropping some. The table has about 210,000 clones, 70% to 90% seen once; the top ten hold less than 0.75%. Sequenced input: peripheral blood. The receptors were gathered from a man aged 35-49 years with acute or convalescent COVID-19.

The genes are TRBV9 and TRBJ2-7, with 9 bases fitting TRBD2. V was pared by 4 bases and J by 6 bases, with 8 bases of the junction left unmatched. The CDR3 runs 14 residues. The germline V gene encodes CDR1 SGDLS and CDR2 YYNGEE. For the CDR3, the DNA is TGTGCCAGCAGCACGGCGGGAGGGCCGCGCGAGCAGTACTTC. Protein sequence: CASSTAGGPREQYF.

This clone was counted only a few times. The rearrangement joins TRBV11-2 to TRBJ2-3; 8 nucleotides agree with TRBD1. Per germline, CDR1 SGHAT and CDR2 FQNNGV. This CDR3 is built from 16 residues. Trimming at V came to 1 base and at J to 0 bases, leaving 3 bases not matched to a gene. CDR3 in DNA: TGTGCCAGCAGCTTAGTTGGGACAGGTAGCACAGATACGCAGTATTTT. Amino acid sequence: CASSLVGTGSTDTQYF.

The rearrangement joins TRBV5-1 to TRBJ2-4, with D perhaps matching TRBD1 (8 bases). Germline lookup yields CDR1 SGHRS and CDR2 YFSETQ. Trimming took off 1 base at V and 5 bases at J, with 13 bases between the two ends. The CDR3 length is 15 residues. This chain's CDR3 is CASSLTGGAENIQYF. The CDR3 DNA sequence: TGCGCCAGCAGCTTGACAGGGGGGGCGGAAAACATTCAGTACTTC.

The chain combines TRBV7-9 with TRBJ2-5; D is unclear. The CDR3 contains 13 residues. Trimming took 3 bases from V and 0 from J, leaving 5 bases between them. Germline CDR1 SEHNR, CDR2 FQNEAQ (reference sequence). In DNA form, the CDR3 reads TGTGCCAGCAGCTTCAATTACCAAGAGACCCAGTACTTC. Protein product: CASSFNYQETQYF.

This clone appeared once. V usage is TRBV12-3 or TRBV12-4 and J usage is TRBJ1-2, with D possibly TRBD1 on 6 matching bases. The V end was cut by 1 base, the J end by 8 bases, with 11 bases between. The CDR3 runs to 13 residues. The CDR3 spells CASSLGTDRGYTF. For the CDR3, the DNA is TGTGCCAGCAGTTTAGGAACAGACAGGGGCTACACCTTC.

The V and J genes are TRBV9 and TRBJ2-7, with 8 bases identical to TRBD2. V lost 4 bases to trimming and J lost 6 bases; unmatched junction nucleotides: 6. CDR3 length: 13 residues. The germline V gene encodes CDR1 SGDLS and CDR2 YYNGEE. CDR3 sequence reads: CASSPQRGSEQYF. In nucleotides, the CDR3 is TGTGCCAGCAGCCCCCAGCGGGGGAGCGAGCAGTACTTC. The full variable domain, completed using reference TRBV9 and TRBJ2-7, is DSGVTQTPKHLITATGQRVTLRCSPRSGDLSVYWYQQSLDQGLQFLIQYYNGEERAKGNILERFSAQQFPDLHSELNLSSLELGDSALYFCASSPQRGSEQYFGPGTRLTVT.

This sequence joins TRBV28 and TRBJ1-1; 7 nucleotides agree with TRBD1. The CDR3 sequence is 14 residues long. The V segment lost 2 bases and the J segment 3 bases; nucleotides outside the gene matches: 3. The germline V gene has CDR1 MDHEN and CDR2 SYDVKM. CDR3 sequence: CASSLTGDDTEAFF. DNA for the CDR3: TGTGCCAGCAGTTTAACAGGGGACGACACTGAAGCTTTCTTT.

The rearrangement links TRBV5-1 to TRBJ2-3; 12 nucleotides line up with TRBD2. Per germline, CDR1 SGHRS and CDR2 YFSETQ. This CDR3 contains 17 residues. Trimming took 4 bases from V and 3 from J; bases not matched to a gene: 9. This CDR3 reads CASSTEILAGGTDTQYF. The CDR3 nucleotides are TGCGCCAGCAGCACCGAAATTCTAGCGGGGGGGACAGATACGCAGTATTTT.

The V call is TRBV2, the J call TRBJ1-1; D is ambiguous. CDR1 is SNHLY and CDR2 is FYNNEI in the germline V gene. Trimming took off 8 bases at V and 1 base at J, with 8 bases between the two ends. The CDR3 length is 12 residues. The CDR3 region has the DNA TGTGCCAGCTTGGAGGAGAACACTGAAGCTTTCTTT. It specifies CASLEENTEAFF.

The chain links TRBV2 to TRBJ2-1; D gene ambiguous. Germline CDR1 reads SNHLY; CDR2 reads FYNNEI. This CDR3 is built from 14 residues. Trimming shortened V by 4 bases and J by 3 bases, and 10 bases separated the two germline ends. As DNA, the CDR3 is TGTGCCAGCAGTGTTGAAAGCTACTACAATGAGCAGTTCTTC. This sequence encodes CASSVESYYNEQFF.

The CDR3 region has the DNA TGCGCCAGCACGAGAACTAGCGGGGCCTTGAACACCGGGGAGCTGTTTTTT. This encodes CASTRTSGALNTGELFF. The rearrangement links TRBV5-1 to TRBJ2-2, with 10 bases aligning to TRBD2. V trimming: 6 bases; J trimming: 1 base; junction bases outside the gene matches: 9. This CDR3 contains 17 residues. Germline loops: CDR1 SGHRS, CDR2 YFSETQ.

The chain has TRBV29-1 and TRBJ2-7; possible D gene TRBD1, 5 bases. The CDR3 has 12 amino acids. The germline V gene encodes CDR1 SQVTM and CDR2 ANQGSEA. V was pared by 5 bases and J by 4 bases, with 12 bases between. CDR3 residues: CSVIRGRYEQYF. The CDR3 DNA is TGCAGCGTTATTAGGGGTCGATACGAGCAGTACTTC.

This clone was detected once. This sequence joins TRBV30 and TRBJ2-1; D possibly corresponds to TRBD2 (6 bases). CDR3 length: 14 residues. Germline V gives CDR1 GTSNPN, CDR2 SVGIG (reference sequence). The V end was cut by 1 base, the J end by 1 base, with 8 bases between. The DNA for the CDR3 is TGTGCCTGGAGTGCGGGAGAGTCCTACAATGAGCAGTTCTTC. Translation: CAWSAGESYNEQFF.

The rearrangement joins TRBV6-5 to TRBJ1-3; D gene unclear. The CDR3 covers 15 residues. The germline CDR1 and CDR2 sequences are MNHEY and SVGAGI. The ends were cut back, 5 bases at V and 0 bases at J, with 11 bases in the middle. The CDR3 is CASSREGSSGNTIYF. CDR3 bases: TGTGCCAGCAGTAGAGAGGGCAGCTCTGGAAACACCATATATTTT.

Here the CDR3 DNA reads TGCGCCAGCAGCTTGGTTCCCGGGTTCTACAATGAGCAGTTCTTC. It translates to CASSLVPGFYNEQFF. The chain uses TRBV5-1 and TRBJ2-1; D remains ambiguous. Germline-derived CDR1 and CDR2 are SGHRS and YFSETQ. V gave up 0 bases and J gave up 3 bases, with 10 bases separating them. This CDR3 is built from 15 residues.

The chain employs TRBV6-5 and TRBJ2-7; 9 bases map to TRBD2. Per germline, CDR1 MNHEY and CDR2 SVGAGI. V lost 0 bases and J lost 3; bases outside the gene matches: 3. CDR3 length: 15 amino acids. CDR3 region: CASSYSASGNYEQYF. As DNA, the CDR3 is TGTGCCAGCAGTTACTCGGCTAGCGGGAACTACGAGCAGTACTTC.

The chain uses TRBV27 and TRBJ2-1; TRBD2 agrees at 14 bases. The J segment lost 2 bases and the V segment lost 2 bases, leaving 5 bases of the junction unmatched. Germline values: CDR1 MNHEY, CDR2 SMNVEV (reference sequence). This CDR3 spans 18 amino acids. CDR3 nucleotide sequence: TGTGCCAGCAGTTTAAGCTGGGGACTAGCGGGAGCCTACAATGAGCAGTTCTTC. Its translation is CASSLSWGLAGAYNEQFF.

This chain connects TRBV4-2 to TRBJ2-3; weak D call: TRBD2 (5 bases). Germline loops: CDR1 LGHNA, CDR2 YNFKEQ. The V and J ends lost 0 bases and 2 bases respectively, with 9 bases between them. The CDR3 totals 15 residues. Here the CDR3 reads CASSQDQRYTDTQYF. For the CDR3, the DNA is TGTGCCAGCAGCCAAGATCAGCGGTACACAGATACGCAGTATTTT.

The rearrangement joins TRBV27 to TRBJ2-7; 10 positions match TRBD1. The CDR3 has 16 amino acids. Germline values: CDR1 MNHEY, CDR2 SMNVEV (reference sequence). V trimming: 0 bases; J trimming: 3 bases; junction bases outside the gene matches: 5. The CDR3 DNA sequence: TGTGCCAGCAGTTTATCTACCGGGACAGGGGTCTACGAGCAGTACTTC. Translated, it gives CASSLSTGTGVYEQYF.

The V gene is TRBV5-1, the J gene TRBJ2-1; possibly TRBD1 for D (5 bases). Germline V gene lookup returns CDR1 SGHRS and CDR2 YFSETQ. V lost 2 bases to trimming and J lost 0 bases, with 9 bases between them. CDR3 length: 15 amino acids. The DNA for the CDR3 is TGCGCCAGCAGCTTACAGGTTAGCTCCTACAATGAGCAGTTCTTC. Amino acid sequence: CASSLQVSSYNEQFF.

The chain is built from TRBV19 and TRBJ2-5, with 13 bases matching TRBD2. CDR3 size: 17 residues. V was clipped by 8 bases and J by 5 bases; unmatched bases: 14. Germline V gene data show CDR1 as LNHDA and CDR2 as SQIVND (reference sequence). CDR3 loop: CASSRLAGGLNFETQYF. As DNA, the CDR3 is TGTGCCAGTTCCAGACTAGCGGGGGGCCTCAATTTCGAGACCCAGTACTTC.

This clone showed up just once. The chain has TRBV21-1 and TRBJ2-5; the D call in the table, TRBD2, was not verified against the DNA. TRBV21-1 represents a pseudogene. The CDR3 length is 15 residues. CDR3 sequence reads: CASRGGRATKETQYF. Written as DNA, the CDR3 is TGTGCCAGCAGGGGAGGCAGGGCTACAAAAGAGACCCAGTACTTC.

The genes are TRBV2 and TRBJ2-5; D is possibly TRBD2 (5 bases). CDR1 SNHLY and CDR2 FYNNEI come from the germline V gene. The CDR3 consists of 11 residues. V shed 6 bases and J shed 7 bases, with 9 bases lying between them. DNA for the CDR3: TGTGCCAGCAGAGGCCGGGGGACCCAGTACTTC. Amino acids: CASRGRGTQYF.